Reported below is one TCR beta chain. This entry comes from a study of cytomegalovirus exposure and HLA in healthy donors. Profiling relied on immunoSEQ multiplex PCR, and the TCRdb table lists in-frame clones only, not all of them. The sample has about 160,000 clones; about nine tenths are singletons. V lost 0 bases, J lost 7 bases, and 16 bases lay in between. The CDR3 covers 15 residues. Germline V gene data show CDR1 as ENHRY and CDR2 as SYGVKD. The clonotype comes from a man in his late teens or twenties in good health and CMV-seropositive. This chain uses TRBV10-3 with TRBJ2-7, with a tentative D call TRBD2 (6 bases). Sequencing was carried out using PBMCs. Here the CDR3 DNA reads TGTGCCATCAGTGAGTCAACTAGCCGCCGAGATGAGCAGTACTTC. Its translation: CAISESTSRRDEQYF.